This T cell receptor beta chain was recorded in a study of shared clonotypes between healthy human individuals. The protocol was immunoSEQ multiplex PCR, while the TCRdb copy is restricted to in-frame clones and leaves out a portion. The sample lists some 500,000 clones, approximately 95% occurring once. Trimming cost V 4 bases and J 0 bases; bases outside gene matches: 8. The CDR3 consists of 17 residues. Germline V gene sequence: CDR1 SGDLS, CDR2 YYNGEE. J is TRBJ1-4 and V is TRBV9, with 8 bases aligning to TRBD1. This clonotype was obtained from a woman under 40 in good health. The sample comprised naive CD4+ T cells sorted from blood. Indicated subset: CD45RA+ positively selected. The CDR3 DNA reads TGTGCCAGCAGCTCCGGACAGGGCGCCGCAACTAATGAAAAACTGTTTTTT. Translating gives CASSSGQGAATNEKLFF.